This is a list of T cell receptor beta chains from one sample in a study of T-cell memory formation after mild COVID-19. One entry per CDR3 protein results from TCRdb running MiXCR on the 5' RACE reads. The sample includes around 180,000 distinct CDR3 sequences, approximately 17% of them seen just once. Sequencing input: PBMCs or a T cell subset sorted from them (not recorded which). The receptors shown here come from a man aged 18 to 29 who had mild COVID-19 (a few samples of this study predate the infection). Cell type and time point are not known. Each CDR3 is given with its conserved first and last residue. A D gene is named only where the DNA matches it firmly. Part of the rows lack a size; the others show once, few, many or a class for expanded clones.

V,size,D,J,DNA,CDR3
TRBV28,many,NA,TRBJ2-5,TGTGCCACCGAGGGGGGCGGCCAGGAGACCCAGTACTTC,CATEGGGQETQYF
TRBV2,NA,NA,TRBJ2-2,TGTGCCAGCGGAGAGGTACAATCGAACACCGGGGAGCTGTTTTTT,CASGEVQSNTGELFF
TRBV28,NA,NA,TRBJ2-2,TGTGCCAGCAGTTTATGGCAGCTTATGAACACCGGGGAGCTGTTTTTT,CASSLWQLMNTGELFF
TRBV20-1,few,NA,TRBJ1-5,TGCAGTGCTAGAGATCCCCCCTACACGGGTCAGCCCCAGCATTTT,CSARDPPYTGQPQHF
TRBV29-1,few,TRBD2,TRBJ2-3,TGCAGCGTTGAAGAGGGGGGGGATACGCAGTATTTT,CSVEEGGDTQYF
TRBV5-1,few,NA,TRBJ1-2,TGCGCCAGCAGCCTCCCGGGGGGGGACTATGGCTACACCTTC,CASSLPGGDYGYTF
TRBV9,few,NA,TRBJ2-2,TGTGCCAGCAGCGGGGACATCCGGAACACCGGGGAGCTGTTTTTT,CASSGDIRNTGELFF
TRBV12-3/TRBV12-4,NA,NA,TRBJ1-3,TGTGCCAGCAGTCGCAACTCTGGAAACACCATATATTTT,CASSRNSGNTIYF
TRBV5-1,few,NA,TRBJ1-6,TGCGCCAGCAGCTTGGCGGGGAGCTCCTATAATTCACCCCTCCACTTT,CASSLAGSSYNSPLHF
TRBV5-1,few,TRBD2,TRBJ2-5,TGCGCCAGCAGCACGCAGGGAGGGGAGACCCAGTACTTC,CASSTQGGETQYF
TRBV9,few,NA,TRBJ1-2,TGTGCCAGCAGCCCAACCCATCGGCCGGGAGACTATGGCTACACCTTC,CASSPTHRPGDYGYTF
TRBV7-2,few,NA,TRBJ1-2,TGTGCCAGCAGCGCGCCGGGGAGCGGCTATGGCTACACCTTC,CASSAPGSGYGYTF